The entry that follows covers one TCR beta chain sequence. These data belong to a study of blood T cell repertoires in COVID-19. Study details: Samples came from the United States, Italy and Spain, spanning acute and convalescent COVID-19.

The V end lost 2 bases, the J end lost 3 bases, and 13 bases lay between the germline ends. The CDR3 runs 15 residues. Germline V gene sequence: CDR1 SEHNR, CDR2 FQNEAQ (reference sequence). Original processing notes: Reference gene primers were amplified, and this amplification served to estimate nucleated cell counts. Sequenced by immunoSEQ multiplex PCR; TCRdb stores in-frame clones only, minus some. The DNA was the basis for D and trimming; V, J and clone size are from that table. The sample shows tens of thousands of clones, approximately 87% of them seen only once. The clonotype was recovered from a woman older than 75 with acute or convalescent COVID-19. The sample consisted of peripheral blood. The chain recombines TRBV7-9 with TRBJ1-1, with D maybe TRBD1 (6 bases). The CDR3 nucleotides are TGTGCCAGCAGCTTATTAGGGAGGGGGGACACTGAAGCTTTCTTT. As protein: CASSLLGRGDTEAFF. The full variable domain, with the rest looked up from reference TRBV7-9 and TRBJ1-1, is DTGVSQNPRHKITKRGQNVTFRCDPISEHNRLYWYRQTLGQGPEFLTYFQNEAQLEKSRLLSDRFSAERPKGSFSTLEIQRTEQGDSAMYLCASSLLGRGDTEAFFGQGTRLTVV.